Below, 8 T cell receptor beta chains from the same sample are listed, as sequenced in a study of shared clonotypes between healthy human individuals. Sequenced by immunoSEQ multiplex PCR; TCRdb stores in-frame clones only, minus some. This sample yields some 650,000 clones, of which about 97% are seen a single time; 0.045% to 0.07% belongs to the top ten. Sequenced sample: naive CD4+ T cells sorted from blood. As for subset: CD45RA+ positively selected. Source of these receptors: a woman in her thirties in good health.

This chain joins TRBV29-1 and TRBJ2-5, with D possibly being TRBD1 (5 bases). V was shortened by 6 bases and J by 5 bases, with 16 bases between the two germline ends. Germline V CDR1 and CDR2: SQVTM, ANQGSEA. This CDR3 has 13 residues. CDR3 loop: CSVATRAGETQYF. DNA for the CDR3: TGCAGCGTGGCTACCAGGGCAGGCGAGACCCAGTACTTC. Complete variable domain (other parts from reference TRBV29-1 and TRBJ2-5): SAVISQKPSRDICQRGTSLTIQCQVDSQVTMMFWYRQQPGQSLTLIATANQGSEATYESGFVIDKFPISRPNLTFSTLTVSNMSPEDSSIYLCSVATRAGETQYFGPGTRLLVL.

The chain recombines TRBV6-1 with TRBJ2-7, with TRBD2 matching over 8 bases. The CDR3 covers 13 residues. In germline, CDR1 is MNHNS, CDR2 SASEGT. V lost 5 bases and J lost 4; bases outside the gene matches: 4. As DNA, the CDR3 is TGTGCCAGCAGTAGCGGGAGTAGGTACGAGCAGTACTTC. Protein sequence: CASSSGSRYEQYF.

V gene TRBV2 combines with J gene TRBJ1-5; unclear D gene. The CDR3 has 16 amino acids. Germline lookup yields CDR1 SNHLY and CDR2 FYNNEI. Trimming pared 3 bases from V and 1 base from J, leaving 13 bases between. In DNA form, the CDR3 reads TGTGCCAGCAGTGAGACTGGGCATGCGAGCAATCAGCCCCAGCATTTT. Translating it yields CASSETGHASNQPQHF.

The CDR3 region has the DNA TGTGCCAGCAGGAAGGGACAGGGGTCCTACGAGCAGTACTTC. As protein: CASRKGQGSYEQYF. V gene TRBV28 combines with J gene TRBJ2-7, with 10 bases fitting TRBD1. The CDR3 is 14 amino acids. Germline trimming cut 6 bases from V and 1 base from J; bases unmatched to any gene: 3. Germline V gene sequence: CDR1 MDHEN, CDR2 SYDVKM.

The chain couples TRBV29-1 to TRBJ2-3; D perhaps matches TRBD2 (5 bases). This CDR3 is built from 16 residues. Trimming took 1 base from V and 1 from J, leaving 15 bases between them. Germline CDR1 is SQVTM and CDR2 is ANQGSEA. The CDR3 DNA reads TGCAGCGTTGAAGGCTCCGGTTCCGGGGGCACAGATACGCAGTATTTT. Protein product: CSVEGSGSGGTDTQYF.

CDR3 coding DNA: TGTGCCAGCAGTTACTCCATGAATAGGGCGCACTATGGCTACACCTTC. Its translation is CASSYSMNRAHYGYTF. This chain links TRBV6-5 with TRBJ1-2; D gene uncertain. This CDR3 region has 16 residues. Germline V gene sequence: CDR1 MNHEY, CDR2 SVGAGI. V dropped 0 bases and J dropped 3 bases, with 14 bases sitting between them.

This chain uses TRBV21-1 with TRBJ2-1. TRBV21-1 is a listed pseudogene. The CDR3 is made up of 16 amino acids. The CDR3 here is CASSVPGPTLYNEQFF. For the CDR3, the DNA is TGTGCCAGCAGCGTACCGGGACCAACATTATACAATGAGCAGTTCTTC.

V gene TRBV5-8 combines with J gene TRBJ1-1; 9 positions agree with TRBD1. The V gene end was trimmed by 4 bases and the J gene end by 7 bases; junction bases not matched to a gene: 5. Germline CDR1 and CDR2: SGHTS and YDEGEE. The CDR3 is 13 amino acids. CDR3 protein: CASSPWTGDEAFF. The CDR3 region has the DNA TGTGCCAGCAGCCCATGGACAGGGGATGAAGCTTTCTTT.